Following are 30 T cell receptor beta chains from one sample sequenced in a study of cytomegalovirus exposure and HLA in healthy donors. The PCR ran on 60 Vbeta and 13 Jbeta primers. Only in-frame clones appear in the TCRdb table, and some are missing; sequencing was by immunoSEQ multiplex PCR. The table has roughly 150,000 clones, 80% to 90% seen once. Sequencing was carried out using PBMCs. The receptors originated from a woman aged 35 to 49 in good health and CMV-seropositive.

CDR3 in DNA: TGTGCCAGCAGTTCCGCGGGACTAGCGCAGCAAGAGACCCAGTACTTC. It is translated as CASSSAGLAQQETQYF. The rearrangement joins TRBV6-5 to TRBJ2-5, with 10 bases matching TRBD2. The V gene end was trimmed by 4 bases and the J gene end by 2 bases; junction bases not matched to a gene: 7. CDR3 length: 16 amino acids. Germline V gives CDR1 MNHEY, CDR2 SVGAGI.

The genes are TRBV28 and TRBJ1-6, with no clear D. V was clipped by 4 bases and J by 7 bases, with 17 bases between them. The CDR3 is 16 amino acids. Germline lookup yields CDR1 MDHEN and CDR2 SYDVKM. CDR3 region: CASSSTSLQSNSPLHF. The CDR3 DNA is TGTGCCAGCAGTTCAACCTCGTTACAGTCAAATTCACCCCTCCACTTT.

This CDR3 is CASSLDMGGELFF. In nucleotides, the CDR3 is TGTGCCAGCAGTCTTGACATGGGCGGGGAGCTGTTTTTT. The chain recombines TRBV6-4 with TRBJ2-2; D gene uncertain. The CDR3 runs to 13 residues. Trimming cost V 5 bases and J 7 bases, with 11 bases left between them. Looked up from germline, CDR1 is MRHNA and CDR2 is SNTAGT.

The chain joins TRBV9 to TRBJ2-4; D is uncertain. This CDR3 spans 13 amino acids. V lost 0 bases and J 10 bases, leaving 11 bases between the germline ends. Germline CDR1 reads SGDLS; CDR2 reads YYNGEE. The CDR3 region has the DNA TGTGCCAGCAGCGTAGAGGCTGGGCGTATTCAGTACTTC. It codes for CASSVEAGRIQYF. The full variable domain, with the rest looked up from reference TRBV9 and TRBJ2-4, is DSGVTQTPKHLITATGQRVTLRCSPRSGDLSVYWYQQSLDQGLQFLIQYYNGEERAKGNILERFSAQQFPDLHSELNLSSLELGDSALYFCASSVEAGRIQYFGAGTRLSVL.

V gene TRBV28 combines with J gene TRBJ1-5; D not certain. The V gene's germline CDR1 is MDHEN and CDR2 SYDVKM. This CDR3 has 15 amino acids. Trimming cost V 6 bases and J 0 bases, with 12 bases left between them. In DNA form, the CDR3 reads TGTGCCAGCAGCCCACAGCAATATAGCAATCAGCCCCAGCATTTT. Its translation is CASSPQQYSNQPQHF.

This sequence joins TRBV6-6 and TRBJ1-2; D perhaps matches TRBD1 (5 bases). CDR1 and CDR2 from the germline V gene are MNHNY and SVGAGI (reference sequence). Trimming removed 6 bases at V and 8 bases at J, with 13 bases between. This CDR3 is built from 12 residues. CDR3 nucleotides: TGTGCCAGCAGCCTCGGAGGGGAGGGCTACACCTTC. Its protein product is CASSLGGEGYTF.

V is TRBV9 and J is TRBJ2-5; 12 nucleotides line up with TRBD2. The assigned J gene may be wrong: the sequence end matches TRBJ2-7 better. There are 15 residues in the CDR3. Germline values: CDR1 SGDLS, CDR2 YYNGEE. Written as DNA, the CDR3 is TGTGCCAGCAGCATGGGGACTAGCGGGTCCTACGAGCAGTACTTC. Amino acid sequence: CASSMGTSGSYEQYF.

The gene calls are TRBV15 and TRBJ2-3, with D possibly matching TRBD1 (5 bases). V was pared by 5 bases and J by 5 bases, with 14 bases between. This CDR3 has 14 amino acids. From germline, CDR1 is LNHNV and CDR2 YYDKDF (reference sequence). The CDR3 is CATSLRAAGDTQYF. CDR3 bases: TGTGCCACCAGCCTCAGGGCCGCCGGAGATACGCAGTATTTT.

This clone was seen just once. This chain connects TRBV7-9 to TRBJ2-3; the D gene is possibly TRBD2 (5 bases). Germline assignment: CDR1 SEHNR and CDR2 FQNEAQ (reference sequence). The CDR3 length is 14 residues. V lost 5 bases and J lost 3, with 12 bases in between. CDR3 DNA: TGTGCCAGCAGCCTTACGAGGGAAACAGATACGCAGTATTTT. It translates to CASSLTRETDTQYF.

J is TRBJ1-2 and V is TRBV11-2; maybe TRBD1 (5 bases). V lost 5 bases and J 8 bases, leaving 15 bases between the germline ends. The germline CDR1 and CDR2 sequences are SGHAT and FQNNGV. This CDR3 region has 13 residues. CDR3 in DNA: TGTGCCAGCAGCCCCACACCCGGGGGGGGCTACACCTTC. It is translated as CASSPTPGGGYTF.

The V gene is TRBV27, the J gene TRBJ1-3, with D maybe TRBD1 (6 bases). Trimming took off 3 bases at V and 2 bases at J, with 8 bases between the two ends. Germline CDR1 MNHEY, CDR2 SMNVEV (reference sequence). The CDR3 is made up of 14 amino acids. The CDR3, as DNA: TGTGCCAGCAGTTTCGGGGGGCCTGGAAACACCATATATTTT. It yields the protein CASSFGGPGNTIYF.

The chain is built from TRBV28 and TRBJ1-5; no definite D call. CDR3 length equals 15 residues. In germline, CDR1 is MDHEN, CDR2 SYDVKM. V dropped 9 bases and J dropped 2 bases, with 17 bases sitting between them. This CDR3 reads CARGLGGFGNQPQHF. CDR3 in DNA: TGTGCCAGGGGGTTAGGAGGTTTCGGCAATCAGCCCCAGCATTTT.

The chain links TRBV5-5 to TRBJ1-5; 7 positions match TRBD1. The V gene's germline CDR1 is SGHKS and CDR2 YYEKEE (reference sequence). V lost 1 base and J lost 3; bases outside the gene matches: 10. The CDR3 sequence is 17 residues long. DNA for the CDR3: TGTGCCAGCAGCTTGATCCCCGGGACAGTATTCAATCAGCCCCAGCATTTT. Translated: CASSLIPGTVFNQPQHF.

The rearrangement uses TRBV19 and TRBJ2-2, with TRBD2 matching over 10 bases. V shed 4 bases and J 7 bases; nucleotides not matched to a gene: 12. The germline V gene encodes CDR1 LNHDA and CDR2 SQIVND (reference sequence). CDR3 length: 17 residues. The CDR3 protein is CASSSPAGGSLNGELFF. For the CDR3, the DNA is TGTGCCAGTAGTAGCCCAGCGGGGGGGAGTCTGAACGGGGAGCTGTTTTTT.

This clone was seen a few times. The chain has TRBV5-1 and TRBJ1-1; TRBD1 matches at 7 bases. The CDR3 length is 14 residues. V trimming: 2 bases; J trimming: 3 bases; junction bases outside the gene matches: 4. Germline V gives CDR1 SGHRS, CDR2 YFSETQ. CDR3: CASSFQGVHTEAFF. The CDR3 DNA reads as TGCGCCAGCAGCTTCCAGGGGGTTCACACTGAAGCTTTCTTT.

The V call is TRBV29-1, the J call TRBJ1-2, with 9 bases that match TRBD1. Germline lookup yields CDR1 SQVTM and CDR2 ANQGSEA. CDR3 length equals 13 residues. V was clipped by 5 bases and J by 7 bases; unmatched bases: 8. The CDR3 region has the DNA TGCAGCGTTTTTTCACAGGGGGCAGGTGGCTACACCTTC. This encodes CSVFSQGAGGYTF.

The genes are TRBV10-1 and TRBJ2-3; D is perhaps TRBD1 (5 bases). The CDR3 is 15 amino acids. Trimming cost V 2 bases and J 2 bases, with 11 bases left between them. The germline V gene encodes CDR1 WNHNN and CDR2 SYGVQD (reference sequence). The CDR3 is CASSEDSELTDTQYF. The CDR3 DNA sequence: TGCGCCAGCAGTGAGGACAGCGAACTCACAGATACGCAGTATTTT.

V gene TRBV28 combines with J gene TRBJ1-4; TRBD1 aligns across 7 bases. CDR1 MDHEN and CDR2 SYDVKM come from the germline V gene. J was trimmed by 10 bases and V by 6 bases; bases with no gene match: 11. This CDR3 is 14 amino acids long. CDR3 bases: TGTGCCAGCAGGACAGGGAGCGGTTACGGAAAACTGTTTTTT. Its translation: CASRTGSGYGKLFF.

The V call is TRBV5-1, the J call TRBJ1-4; TRBD1 aligns across 10 bases. Trimming took 7 bases from V and 5 from J; bases not matched to a gene: 11. The CDR3 spans 16 residues. Germline loops: CDR1 SGHRS, CDR2 YFSETQ. The CDR3 loop is CASASSPGQGNEKLFF. The CDR3 DNA reads TGCGCCAGCGCGAGCTCACCGGGACAGGGGAATGAAAAACTGTTTTTT.

This clone was detected once. This chain links TRBV2 with TRBJ2-4; 11 bases agree with TRBD2. Trimming removed 2 bases from V and 6 bases from J; junction bases left unmatched: 12. The CDR3 is made up of 18 amino acids. CDR1 and CDR2 (germline): SNHLY, FYNNEI. The CDR3 DNA follows: TGTGCCAGCAGTGAAAACGTTGTAGCGGGAGGGCTGGGAAACATTCAGTACTTC. It yields the protein CASSENVVAGGLGNIQYF.

The chain links TRBV2 to TRBJ2-1, with 8 bases identical to TRBD2. Germline assignment: CDR1 SNHLY and CDR2 FYNNEI. CDR3 length equals 15 residues. After removal of 0 bases from V and 9 bases from J, the junction contained 7 bases not matched to a gene. For the CDR3, the DNA is TGTGCCAGCAGTGAAGCTAGAAGCGGGAGTGGTGAGCAGTTCTTC. As protein: CASSEARSGSGEQFF.

The chain employs TRBV7-8 and TRBJ1-2, with TRBD1 as a possible D gene (6 bases). The length of the CDR3 is 13 residues. Looked up from germline, CDR1 is SGHVS and CDR2 is FQNEAQ. The V gene lost 5 bases and the J gene lost 3 bases, with 10 bases spanning the gap. CDR3 sequence reads: CASSIDRYYGYTF. The CDR3 DNA is TGTGCCAGCAGCATAGACAGGTACTATGGCTACACCTTC.

This chain joins TRBV18 and TRBJ2-7; a possible D gene is TRBD2 (6 bases). There are 15 residues in the CDR3. In germline, CDR1 is KGHSH, CDR2 LQKENI. V was trimmed by 1 base and J by 4 bases, leaving 14 bases between them. Written as DNA, the CDR3 is TGTGCCAGCTCACCACACCGGGACTCGACGTACGAGCAGTACTTC. Translated: CASSPHRDSTYEQYF.

The chain employs TRBV7-3 and TRBJ2-1; D not resolved. The CDR3 totals 13 residues. Trimming removed 1 base from V and 4 bases from J, with 5 bases in between. Per germline, CDR1 SGHTA and CDR2 FQGTGA. The CDR3 reads CASSLSGYNEQFF. As DNA, the CDR3 is TGTGCCAGCAGCTTAAGCGGTTACAATGAGCAGTTCTTC.

The gene calls are TRBV27 and TRBJ1-6; 7 bases match TRBD1. CDR1 is MNHEY, CDR2 SMNVEV, per germline (reference sequence). Trimming took 5 bases from V and 7 from J; bases not matched to a gene: 5. The CDR3 extends over 14 amino acids. CDR3 amino acids: CASSRGQKNSPLHF. CDR3 DNA sequence: TGTGCCAGCAGTAGGGGACAGAAAAATTCACCCCTCCACTTT.

The DNA for the CDR3 is TGTGCCAGCATTCCCGGGTTATTCGACACTGAAGCTTTCTTT. Its protein is CASIPGLFDTEAFF. The chain employs TRBV28 and TRBJ1-1; D is unclear. This CDR3 contains 14 residues. Trimming took 7 bases from V and 3 from J, leaving 15 bases between them. Germline V gives CDR1 MDHEN, CDR2 SYDVKM. The variable domain in full, with the rest retrieved from reference TRBV28 and TRBJ1-1, is DVKVTQSSRYLVKRTGEKVFLECVQDMDHENMFWYRQDPGLGLRLIYFSYDVKMKEKGDIPEGYSVSREKKERFSLILESASTNQTSMYLCASIPGLFDTEAFFGQGTRLTVV.

This clone showed up just once. V gene TRBV11-3 combines with J gene TRBJ1-2; perhaps TRBD1 as D (6 bases). V gave up 5 bases and J gave up 8 bases, with 15 bases separating them. CDR1 is SGHNT and CDR2 is YENEEA in the germline V gene. The CDR3 is made up of 13 amino acids. The CDR3 region is CASSQGGARGYTF. The CDR3 DNA reads as TGTGCCAGCAGCCAAGGGGGGGCGCGAGGCTACACCTTC.

This chain connects TRBV6-5 to TRBJ2-3; no definite D call. This CDR3 has 14 amino acids. CDR1 and CDR2 from the germline V gene are MNHEY and SVGAGI. V was clipped by 7 bases and J by 2 bases, with 13 bases between them. CDR3 DNA sequence: TGTGCCAGCAAAACTGCTACCGTCACAGATACGCAGTATTTT. Encoded protein: CASKTATVTDTQYF.

V usage is TRBV18 and J usage is TRBJ2-7; 14 bases are a match to TRBD2. CDR3 length equals 17 residues. Germline loops: CDR1 KGHSH, CDR2 LQKENI. The junction had 9 bases not matched to a gene; V was cut back by 6 bases and J by 2 bases. CDR3 DNA sequence: TGTGCCAGCTCTCCTGGGACTAGCGGGAGCTACACCTACGAGCAGTACTTC. Protein product: CASSPGTSGSYTYEQYF.

The J gene is TRBJ2-6, the V gene TRBV5-1; D is unresolved. The CDR3 spans 14 residues. Germline CDR1 reads SGHRS; CDR2 reads YFSETQ. V lost 4 bases and J lost 4, with 9 bases in between. CDR3 protein: CASSAVAGANVLTF. The CDR3 region has the DNA TGCGCCAGCAGCGCAGTAGCAGGGGCCAACGTCCTGACTTTC.